Listed below are T cell receptor beta chains from one sample, sequenced in a study of blood T cell repertoires in COVID-19. Libraries were prepared by immunoSEQ multiplex PCR; TCRdb keeps only in-frame clonotypes and omits some of them. The sample comprises roughly 150,000 clones, around 86% of which are singletons, and around 4.2% rests with the top ten. The specimen was PBMCs or T cells enriched from blood (not recorded which). The source of these receptors is a man aged 45-60 years who had recovered from COVID-19. Both conserved end residues are part of each CDR3. Each record gives: J gene, clone size, V gene, D gene, CDR3 DNA, CDR3 protein. The D gene is left open where the match is weak. Clone sizes are given selectively: once, few, many, or a class where the clone is expanded.

TRBJ2-3 NA TRBV7-8 NA TGTGCCAGCAGCTTAGTCTTGCAGGGGATAGATACGCAGTATTTT CASSLVLQGIDTQYF
TRBJ1-1 NA TRBV7-3 NA TGTGCCAGCAGTCCTACCGGGACATCGAACACTGAAGCTTTCTTT CASSPTGTSNTEAFF
TRBJ1-4 NA TRBV5-5 NA TGTGCCAGCAGCTTTCTAAGTAATGAAAAACTGTTTTTT CASSFLSNEKLFF
TRBJ1-1 NA TRBV19 NA TGTGCCAGTAGTATGATGCAGGGAGGATATCGGACCGAAGCTTTCTTT CASSMMQGGYRTEAFF
TRBJ1-4 NA TRBV4-1 NA TGCGCCAGCAGCCAAGATGGAGGTCGAGCTGCAACTAATGAAAAACTGTTTTTT CASSQDGGRAATNEKLFF
TRBJ1-5 NA TRBV28 NA TGTGCCAGCAGTTACCCAGAGACTCGGCAGCCCCAGCATTTT CASSYPETRQPQHF
TRBJ1-4 NA TRBV18 NA TGTGCCAGCTCACCATCACCGGGGTCAACTAATGAAAAACTGTTTTTT CASSPSPGSTNEKLFF
TRBJ2-1 NA TRBV4-3 TRBD2 TGCGCCAGCAGCCAACCCGACAGGGGACTAGCGGGAGGTAAGTTCTTC CASSQPDRGLAGGKFF
TRBJ1-1 NA TRBV18 TRBD1 TGTGCCAGCTCACCGACAGGGGTGTTAAGTGTCACTGAAGCTTTCTTT CASSPTGVLSVTEAFF
TRBJ1-3 NA TRBV10-2 NA TGCGCCAGCAGAGCCAGGGCCGTCTCTGGAAACACCATATATTTT CASRARAVSGNTIYF
TRBJ1-2 NA TRBV6-5 NA TGTGCCAGCAGTTCCCAGTCTAACTATGGCTACACCTTC CASSSQSNYGYTF
TRBJ2-3 NA TRBV6-1 NA TGTGCCAGCAGTGAACCGGGCACAGATACGCAGTATTTT CASSEPGTDTQYF
TRBJ1-5 NA TRBV27 NA TGTGCCAGCAGTCTCGGCAGGGGTAGGAGTCAGCCCCAGCATTTT CASSLGRGRSQPQHF
TRBJ1-1 NA TRBV5-1 NA TGCGCCAGCAGCTTGGGAGGGCGGGCTGAAGCTTTCTTT CASSLGGRAEAFF
TRBJ1-2 NA TRBV7-2 TRBD1 TGTGCCAGCAGCTTAGCGGGGACAGGGACCTATGGCTACACCTTC CASSLAGTGTYGYTF
TRBJ2-3 NA TRBV24-1 TRBD1 TGTGCCACCAGTGAGCTCGCCGGACAGGGTAGTGCAGATACGCAGTATTTT CATSELAGQGSADTQYF
TRBJ1-4 NA TRBV21-1 NA TGTGCCAGCGCAGGGGGAACTAATGAAAAACTGTTTTTT CASAGGTNEKLFF
TRBJ1-2 NA TRBV5-1 TRBD1 TGCGCCAGCAGCTGGGGAGGAACAGGGGCCACCACGGGAGGCTACACCTTC CASSWGGTGATTGGYTF
TRBJ1-2 NA TRBV28 TRBD1 TGTGCCAGCAGGGGCGCCAGGGGGCGCGTTAACTATGGCTACACCTTC CASRGARGRVNYGYTF
TRBJ1-1 few TRBV6-5 TRBD1 TGTGCCAGCAGCGGGACAGGGGGGATAACTGAAGCTTTCTTT CASSGTGGITEAFF
TRBJ1-1 NA TRBV25-1 TRBD1 TGTGCCAGCAGAGAACCAGGGGGCGGGCGTGAAGCTTTCTTT CASREPGGGREAFF
TRBJ1-5 NA TRBV5-8 TRBD1 TGTGCCAGCAGCTTGCACAGGGGGCTGGGTAGCAATCAGCCCCAGCATTTT CASSLHRGLGSNQPQHF
TRBJ1-6 NA TRBV7-2 TRBD1 TGTGCCAGCAGCGGGTGGTCCGGGACAGAGGTTTCCACCCTCCACTTT CASSGWSGTEVSTLHF